The sample holds a few counts of the clone carrying this T cell receptor beta chain. Antigen specificity is unknown. TCRdb independently ran MiXCR on the 5' RACE reads; one entry per CDR3 protein. In the table there are about 350,000 distinct CDR3 sequences, roughly 11% of which are singletons. The entry originates in a study of T cells after yellow fever vaccination. Overall study results and limits: Weaker in magnitude, the secondary response showed a faster peak on day 5 versus 15.

Germline V gene sequence: CDR1 MGHRA, CDR2 YSYEKL. V lost 3 bases and J lost 6; bases outside the gene matches: 11. CDR3 length equals 17 residues. The chain couples TRBV4-1 to TRBJ2-1, with 10 bases that match TRBD2. Sequencing used PBMCs, obtained on the day of the first yellow fever vaccination. The source of this sequence is a man between 18 and 29 years old who received the YFV17D yellow fever vaccine. The CDR3 sequence is CASSQASSGGGFNEQFF. CDR3 in DNA: TGCGCCAGCAGCCAGGCCTCCAGCGGGGGGGGCTTCAATGAGCAGTTCTTC.